This T cell receptor (beta chain) is drawn from a study of vaccination and CD4 T cells after COVID-19. Across the whole study: Post-COVID draws followed diagnosis by a median approximately 100 days (range 35 to 161). Stimuli were overlapping spike peptide pools of SARS-CoV-2 and three common cold coronaviruses (HCoV-NL63, HCoV-OC43, HCoV-229E). Study findings and constraints: Post-vaccination, and not before, a median 86.3% of reactive clones appeared in convalescent patients.

The treatment here: roughly ten-day PBMC culture with coronavirus spike peptide pools or control peptides (ViraFEST assay). Before the COVID-19 pandemic (2011-2018), CD4+ T cells were obtained from the unexposed donor. Germline assignment: CDR1 MNHEY and CDR2 SVGAGI. Trimming removed 0 bases from V and 5 bases from J; junction bases left unmatched: 6. The CDR3 runs to 16 residues. Worth noting for this clonotype: Its antigen is not known.

Researchers used the Oncomine TCR Beta short-read assay to sequence DNA from cultured CD4+ T cells. MiXCR was run by TCRdb on the PCR reads, yielding one entry per CDR3 protein. Of 6,000 to 9,500 distinct CDR3 sequences in the sample, over 40% were seen once. The chain carries TRBV6-5 and TRBJ2-5; TRBD1 agrees at 10 bases. Sequencing was performed on CD4+ T cells from blood, cultured in vitro. The origin of this receptor is a human donor in good health. The CDR3 spells CASSYSRDRGGETQYF. Written as DNA, the CDR3 is TGTGCCAGCAGTTACTCGAGGGACAGGGGAGGGGAGACCCAGTACTTC.